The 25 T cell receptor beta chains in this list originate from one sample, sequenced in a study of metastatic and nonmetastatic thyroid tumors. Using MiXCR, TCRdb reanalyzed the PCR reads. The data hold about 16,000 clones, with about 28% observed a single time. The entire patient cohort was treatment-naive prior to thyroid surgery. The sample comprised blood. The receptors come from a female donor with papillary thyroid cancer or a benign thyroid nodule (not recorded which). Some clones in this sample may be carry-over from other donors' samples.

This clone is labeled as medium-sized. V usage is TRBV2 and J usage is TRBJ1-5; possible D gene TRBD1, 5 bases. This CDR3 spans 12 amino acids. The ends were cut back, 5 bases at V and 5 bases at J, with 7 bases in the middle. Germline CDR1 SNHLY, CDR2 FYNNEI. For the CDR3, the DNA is TGTGCCAGCAGTTGGGGGGATCAGCCCCAGCATTTT. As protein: CASSWGDQPQHF.

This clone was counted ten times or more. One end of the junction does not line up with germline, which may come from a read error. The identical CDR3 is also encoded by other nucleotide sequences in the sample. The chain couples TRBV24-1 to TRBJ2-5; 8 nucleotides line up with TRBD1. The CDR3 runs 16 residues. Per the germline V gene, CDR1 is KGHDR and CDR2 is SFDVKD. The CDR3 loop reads CATSDFGTGGLETQYF. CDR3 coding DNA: TGTGCCACCAGTGATTTCGGGACAGGTGGGTTGGAGACTCAGTACTTC.

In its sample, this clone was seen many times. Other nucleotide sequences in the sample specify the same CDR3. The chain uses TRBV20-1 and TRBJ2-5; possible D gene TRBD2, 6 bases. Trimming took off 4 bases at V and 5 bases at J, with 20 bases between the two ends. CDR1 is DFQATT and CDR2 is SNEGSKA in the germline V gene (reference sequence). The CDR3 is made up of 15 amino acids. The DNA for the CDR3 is TGCAGTGCTATTAGGGCGGGGCGCGGTGACGAGACCCAGTACTTC. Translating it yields CSAIRAGRGDETQYF.

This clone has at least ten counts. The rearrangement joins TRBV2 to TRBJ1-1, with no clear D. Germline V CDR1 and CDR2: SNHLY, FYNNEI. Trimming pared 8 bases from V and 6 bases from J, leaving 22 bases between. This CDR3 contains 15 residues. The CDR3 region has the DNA TGTGCCAGCTTGCTAGAGGGTACGAGAGTTGCTGAAGCTTTCTTT. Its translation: CASLLEGTRVAEAFF.

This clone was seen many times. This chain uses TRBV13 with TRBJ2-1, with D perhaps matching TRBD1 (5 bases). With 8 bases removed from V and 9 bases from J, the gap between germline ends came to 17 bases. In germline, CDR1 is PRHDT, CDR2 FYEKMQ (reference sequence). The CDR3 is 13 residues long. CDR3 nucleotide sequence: TGTGCCAGCTCTGGAAGTCCCACAGGTGAGCAGTTCTTC. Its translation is CASSGSPTGEQFF. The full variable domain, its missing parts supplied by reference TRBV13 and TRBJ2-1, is AAGVIQSPRHLIKEKRETATLKCYPIPRHDTVYWYQQGPGQDPQFLISFYEKMQSDKGSIPDRFSAQQFSDYHSELNMSSLELGDSALYFCASSGSPTGEQFFGPGTRLTVL.

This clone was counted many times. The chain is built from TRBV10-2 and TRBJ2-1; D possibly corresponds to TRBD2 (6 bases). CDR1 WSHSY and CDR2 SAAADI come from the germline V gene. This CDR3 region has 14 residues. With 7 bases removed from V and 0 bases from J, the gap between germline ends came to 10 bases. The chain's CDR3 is CASIDGSSYNEQFF. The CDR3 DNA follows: TGCGCCAGCATCGACGGGAGCTCCTACAATGAGCAGTTCTTC.

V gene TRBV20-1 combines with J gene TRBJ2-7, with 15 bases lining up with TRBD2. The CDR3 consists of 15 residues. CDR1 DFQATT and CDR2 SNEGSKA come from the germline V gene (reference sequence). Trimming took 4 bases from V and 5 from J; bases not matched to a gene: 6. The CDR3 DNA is TGCAGTGCTAATGGACTAGCGGGAGGGCCGGACGAGCAGTACTTC. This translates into CSANGLAGGPDEQYF.

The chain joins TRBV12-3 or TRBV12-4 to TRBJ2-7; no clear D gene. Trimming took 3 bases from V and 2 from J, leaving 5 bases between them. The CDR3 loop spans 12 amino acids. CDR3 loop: CASSFRAYEQYF. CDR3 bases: TGTGCCAGCAGTTTTCGAGCCTACGAGCAGTACTTC.

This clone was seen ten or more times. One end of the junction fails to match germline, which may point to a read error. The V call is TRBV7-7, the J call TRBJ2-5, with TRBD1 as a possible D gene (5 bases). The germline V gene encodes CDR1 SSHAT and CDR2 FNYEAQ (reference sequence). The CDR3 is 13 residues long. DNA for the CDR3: TGTGCTAGCAGCGTAGGGGCGCAAGAGACCCAGTACTTC. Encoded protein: CASSVGAQETQYF.

The CDR3 nucleotides read TGTGCCAGCAGCTCCGTTACGGCCACTGAAGCTTTCTTT. Amino acids: CASSSVTATEAFF. The chain combines TRBV11-2 with TRBJ1-1; D remains ambiguous. V lost 4 bases, J lost 4 bases, and 10 bases lay in between. Per the germline V gene, CDR1 is SGHAT and CDR2 is FQNNGV. The CDR3 extends over 13 amino acids.

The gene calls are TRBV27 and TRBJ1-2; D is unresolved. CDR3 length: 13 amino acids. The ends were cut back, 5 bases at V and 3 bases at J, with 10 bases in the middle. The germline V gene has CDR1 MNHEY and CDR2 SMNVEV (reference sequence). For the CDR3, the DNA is TGTGCCAGCAGTCCAGACGTCTACTATGGCTACACCTTC. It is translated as CASSPDVYYGYTF.

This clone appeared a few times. DNA for the CDR3: TGTGCCAGCGGTAGAGAGGACAGGTTGGAGTATTGCTACACCTTC. Translated, it gives CASGREDRLEYCYTF. This rearrangement joins TRBV28 to TRBJ1-2; TRBD1 matches 7 bases. Trimming took 8 bases from V and 9 from J; bases not matched to a gene: 18. There are 15 residues in the CDR3. CDR1 is MDHEN and CDR2 is SYDVKM in the germline V gene.

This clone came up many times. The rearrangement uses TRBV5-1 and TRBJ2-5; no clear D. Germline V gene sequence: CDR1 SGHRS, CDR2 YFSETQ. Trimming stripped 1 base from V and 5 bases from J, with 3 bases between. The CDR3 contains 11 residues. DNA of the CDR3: TGCGCCAGCAGCTTGTACGAGACCCAGTACTTC. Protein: CASSLYETQYF.

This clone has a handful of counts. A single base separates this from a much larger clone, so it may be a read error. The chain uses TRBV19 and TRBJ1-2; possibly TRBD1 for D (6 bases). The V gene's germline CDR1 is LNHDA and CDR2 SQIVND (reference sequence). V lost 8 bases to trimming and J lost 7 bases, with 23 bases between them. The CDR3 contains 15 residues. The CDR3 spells CASYPGHGPLSGYTF. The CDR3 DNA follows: TGTGCCAGTTATCCGGGACATGGGCCCTTGAGTGGCTACACCTTC.

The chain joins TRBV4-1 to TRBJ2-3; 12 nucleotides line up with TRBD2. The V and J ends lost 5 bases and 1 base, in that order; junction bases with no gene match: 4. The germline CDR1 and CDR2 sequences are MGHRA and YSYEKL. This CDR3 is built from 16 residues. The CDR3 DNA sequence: TGCGCCAGCAGCAGCCCTAGCGGGGGGGGCACAGATACGCAGTATTTT. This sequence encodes CASSSPSGGGTDTQYF.

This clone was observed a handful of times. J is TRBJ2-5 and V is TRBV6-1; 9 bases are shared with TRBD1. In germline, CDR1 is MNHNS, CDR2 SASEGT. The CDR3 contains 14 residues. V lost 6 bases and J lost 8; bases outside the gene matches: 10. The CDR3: CASSVQGAWDTQYF. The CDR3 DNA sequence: TGTGCCAGCAGCGTACAGGGGGCTTGGGATACCCAGTACTTC.

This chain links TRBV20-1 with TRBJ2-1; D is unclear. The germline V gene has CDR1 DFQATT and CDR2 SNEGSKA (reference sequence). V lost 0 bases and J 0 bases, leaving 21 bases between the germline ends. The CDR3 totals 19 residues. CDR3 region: CSARDLFNDSSSSYNEQFF. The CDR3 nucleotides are TGCAGTGCTAGAGATCTATTTAATGATTCTTCGAGCTCCTACAATGAGCAGTTCTTC.

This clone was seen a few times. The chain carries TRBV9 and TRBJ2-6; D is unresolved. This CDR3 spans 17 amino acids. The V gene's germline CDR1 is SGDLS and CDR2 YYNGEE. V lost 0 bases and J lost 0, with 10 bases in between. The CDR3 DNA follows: TGTGCCAGCAGCGTAGCTTACAGACCCTCTGGGGCCAACGTCCTGACTTTC. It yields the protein CASSVAYRPSGANVLTF. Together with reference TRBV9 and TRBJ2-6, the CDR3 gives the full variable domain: DSGVTQTPKHLITATGQRVTLRCSPRSGDLSVYWYQQSLDQGLQFLIQYYNGEERAKGNILERFSAQQFPDLHSELNLSSLELGDSALYFCASSVAYRPSGANVLTFGAGSRLTVL.

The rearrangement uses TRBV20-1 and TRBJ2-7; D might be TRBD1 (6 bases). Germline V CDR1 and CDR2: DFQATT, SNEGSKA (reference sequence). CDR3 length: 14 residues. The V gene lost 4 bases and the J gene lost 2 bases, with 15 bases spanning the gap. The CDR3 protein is CSATRDIRPYEQYF. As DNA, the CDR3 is TGCAGTGCTACCCGGGACATACGACCCTACGAGCAGTACTTC.

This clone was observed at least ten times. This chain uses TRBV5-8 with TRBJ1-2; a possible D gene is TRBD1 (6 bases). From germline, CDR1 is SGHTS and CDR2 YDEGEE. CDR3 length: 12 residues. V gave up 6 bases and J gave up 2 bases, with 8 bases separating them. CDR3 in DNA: TGTGCCAGCAAGGGACAAAACTATGGCTACACCTTC. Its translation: CASKGQNYGYTF. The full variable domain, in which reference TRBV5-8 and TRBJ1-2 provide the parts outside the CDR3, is EAGVTQSPTHLIKTRGQQATLRCSPISGHTSVYWYQQALGLGLQFLLWYDEGEERNRGNFPPRFSGRQFPNYSSELNVNALELEDSALYLCASKGQNYGYTFGSGTRLTVV.

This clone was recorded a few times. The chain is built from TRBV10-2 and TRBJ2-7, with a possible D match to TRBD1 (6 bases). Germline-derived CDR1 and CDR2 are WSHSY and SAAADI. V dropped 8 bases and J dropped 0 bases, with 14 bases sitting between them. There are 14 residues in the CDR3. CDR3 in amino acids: CASHRDKFSYEQYF. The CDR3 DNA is TGCGCCAGCCATCGGGACAAATTCTCCTACGAGCAGTACTTC.

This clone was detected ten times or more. The CDR3 nucleotides read TGTGCCAGCAGCTTAACTGGGACAGGGGGCTACAATGAGCAGTTCTTC. Amino acids: CASSLTGTGGYNEQFF. The chain joins TRBV7-3 to TRBJ2-1; 11 positions agree with TRBD1. Germline trimming cut 0 bases from V and 3 bases from J; bases unmatched to any gene: 1. The CDR3 contains 16 residues. Germline V gene lookup returns CDR1 SGHTA and CDR2 FQGTGA.

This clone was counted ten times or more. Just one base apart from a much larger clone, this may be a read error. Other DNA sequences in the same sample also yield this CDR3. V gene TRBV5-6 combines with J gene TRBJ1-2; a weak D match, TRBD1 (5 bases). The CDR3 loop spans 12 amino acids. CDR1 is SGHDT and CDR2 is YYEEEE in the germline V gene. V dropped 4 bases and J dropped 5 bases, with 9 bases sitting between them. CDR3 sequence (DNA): TGTGCCAGCAGCCCCGGACAATATGGCTACACCTTC. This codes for CASSPGQYGYTF.

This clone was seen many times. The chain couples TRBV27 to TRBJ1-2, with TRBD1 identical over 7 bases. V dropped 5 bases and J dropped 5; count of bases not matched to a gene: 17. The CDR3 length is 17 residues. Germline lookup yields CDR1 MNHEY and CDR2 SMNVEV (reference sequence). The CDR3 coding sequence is TGTGCCAGCAGTCCGAACAGTGTTGACAGGGTGGGATATGGCTACACCTTC. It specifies CASSPNSVDRVGYGYTF.

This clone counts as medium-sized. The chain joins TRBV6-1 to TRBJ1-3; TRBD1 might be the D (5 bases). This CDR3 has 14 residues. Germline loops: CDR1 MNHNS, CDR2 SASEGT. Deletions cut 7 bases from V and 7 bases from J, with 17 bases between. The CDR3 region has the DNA TGTGCCAGCAAGAAGGGGAAGGATCCGAACACCATATATTTT. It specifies CASKKGKDPNTIYF.